This T cell receptor beta chain was profiled in a study of chemoradiotherapy in HPV16-positive cancers. Findings and caveats of the study: HPV-responsive T-cell expansion during chemoradiotherapy was linked to improved recurrence-free survival in HPV16-positive patients.

V shed 7 bases and J shed 1 base, with 15 bases lying between them. The CDR3 has 14 amino acids. Germline V gene data show CDR1 as SGHRS and CDR2 as YFSETQ. This clone was picked up one time. Its antigen is as yet unknown. Repertoires were generated with immunoSEQ multiplex PCR, while TCRdb's copy carries only in-frame clones and drops some. The data hold about 3,200 clones, with around 70% observed a single time. The chain carries TRBV5-1 and TRBJ2-7, with no clear D. This clonotype was sampled from a human donor with HPV-associated anogenital cancer. The biological material was taken from a patient who underwent chemoradiotherapy. CDR3 in amino acids: CASPITGFSYEQYF. The CDR3 nucleotides are TGCGCCAGCCCGATTACCGGCTTTTCCTACGAGCAGTACTTC.